A single sample is the source of the 21 T cell receptor beta chains below, sequenced in a study of response to subunit inactivated influenza vaccine. TCRdb fed the RT-PCR reads into MiXCR, producing one record per CDR3 protein. This table has hundreds of thousands of distinct CDR3 sequences, 6.5% to 8% appearing once. The input for sequencing was PBMCs from blood, taken around 25 months after vaccination. These receptors came from a man aged 45 to 70 who received an inactivated influenza vaccine.

This clonotype was detected ten times or more. This chain joins TRBV4-3 and TRBJ2-3; 11 positions agree with TRBD2. J was trimmed by 3 bases and V by 0 bases; bases with no gene match: 14. Germline loops: CDR1 LGHNA, CDR2 YSLEER. CDR3 length equals 20 residues. In nucleotides, the CDR3 is TGCGCCAGCAGCCAAGACGTGGTCGGACTAGCGGGTGACGGGACAGATACGCAGTATTTT. This translates into CASSQDVVGLAGDGTDTQYF.

This clonotype was found many times. The gene calls are TRBV27 and TRBJ1-1; perhaps TRBD1 as D (5 bases). CDR1 is MNHEY and CDR2 is SMNVEV in the germline V gene (reference sequence). The CDR3 spans 15 residues. V lost 4 bases to trimming and J lost 1 base, with 13 bases between them. CDR3: CASSWGPMTNTEAFF. Written as DNA, the CDR3 is TGTGCCAGCAGTTGGGGACCGATGACGAACACTGAAGCTTTCTTT.

This clonotype was found a few times. The V and J genes are TRBV7-2 and TRBJ2-6, with TRBD1 identical over 7 bases. V lost 5 bases and J lost 4; bases outside the gene matches: 5. Germline-derived CDR1 and CDR2 are SGHTA and FQGNSA. This CDR3 has 15 amino acids. CDR3 loop: CASSHTGVGANVLTF. CDR3 nucleotide sequence: TGTGCCAGCAGCCATACAGGGGTCGGGGCCAACGTCCTGACTTTC.

This clonotype has ten or more counts. The J gene is TRBJ2-7, the V gene TRBV19; no definite D call. CDR1 is LNHDA and CDR2 is SQIVND in the germline V gene (reference sequence). Trimming cost V 0 bases and J 2 bases, with 11 bases left between them. CDR3 length equals 15 residues. The CDR3 sequence is CASSIDRYGTYEQYF. CDR3 in DNA: TGTGCCAGTAGTATAGACAGGTACGGAACCTACGAGCAGTACTTC.

This chain links TRBV7-8 with TRBJ1-5, with 8 bases matching TRBD1. CDR1 and CDR2 from the germline V gene are SGHVS and FQNEAQ. This CDR3 comprises 15 residues. J gave up 6 bases and V 5 bases, and 9 bases lay outside the gene matches. CDR3 bases: TGTGCCAGCAGCCGCGAAGGGACAGGTTCTCAGCCCCAGCATTTT. It is translated as CASSREGTGSQPQHF.

There are a few counts of this clonotype. The chain uses TRBV20-1 and TRBJ2-1; 9 positions match TRBD2. The CDR3 length is 14 residues. CDR1 DFQATT and CDR2 SNEGSKA come from the germline V gene (reference sequence). After removal of 3 bases from V and 4 bases from J, the junction contained 4 bases not matched to a gene. The CDR3 sequence: CSARRTSVYNEQFF. CDR3 sequence (DNA): TGCAGTGCTAGGCGGACTAGCGTTTACAATGAGCAGTTCTTC.

This clonotype was recorded a few times. The chain has TRBV27 and TRBJ2-6, with TRBD2 identical over 10 bases. Germline V gives CDR1 MNHEY, CDR2 SMNVEV (reference sequence). The junction had 3 bases not matched to a gene; V was cut back by 2 bases and J by 2 bases. There are 17 residues in the CDR3. CDR3 region: CASSLLAGDPGANVLTF. DNA for the CDR3: TGTGCCAGCAGTTTACTAGCGGGAGACCCTGGGGCCAACGTCCTGACTTTC.

This clonotype was detected only a few times. The chain recombines TRBV4-1 with TRBJ1-2; D is undetermined. Trimming cost V 1 base and J 8 bases, with 11 bases left between them. The CDR3 loop spans 13 amino acids. CDR1 MGHRA and CDR2 YSYEKL come from the germline V gene. The CDR3 is CASSQAPGVGYTF. DNA for the CDR3: TGCGCCAGCAGCCAAGCTCCGGGAGTCGGCTACACCTTC.

J is TRBJ2-1 and V is TRBV15; D may be TRBD2 (6 bases). This CDR3 comprises 16 residues. Germline V gives CDR1 LNHNV, CDR2 YYDKDF (reference sequence). V lost 0 bases and J lost 1, with 10 bases in between. In DNA, the CDR3 is TGTGCCACCAGCAGAGATCTAGCGAATTCCTACAATGAGCAGTTCTTC. This sequence encodes CATSRDLANSYNEQFF. The entire variable domain, with the rest obtained from reference TRBV15 and TRBJ2-1, is as follows: DAMVIQNPRYQVTQFGKPVTLSCSQTLNHNVMYWYQQKSSQAPKLLFHYYDKDFNNEADTPDNFQSRRPNTSFCFLDIRSPGLGDTAMYLCATSRDLANSYNEQFFGPGTRLTVL.

This clonotype was found many times. This sequence joins TRBV18 and TRBJ2-1; TRBD1 matches at 7 bases. The V and J ends lost 3 bases and 0 bases, in that order; junction bases with no gene match: 5. The CDR3 contains 16 residues. Germline-derived CDR1 and CDR2 are KGHSH and LQKENI. In DNA, the CDR3 is TGTGCCAGCTCACCGGGACAGTTCAACTCCTACAATGAGCAGTTCTTC. Encoded protein: CASSPGQFNSYNEQFF.

V is TRBV5-1 and J is TRBJ2-7; D may correspond to TRBD1 or TRBD2 (6 bases each). Germline CDR1 and CDR2: SGHRS and YFSETQ. V dropped 7 bases and J dropped 5 bases, with 19 bases sitting between them. The CDR3 consists of 14 residues. CDR3 amino acids: CASGGTPKSDEQYF. Written as DNA, the CDR3 is TGCGCCAGCGGGGGGACACCAAAGTCCGACGAGCAGTACTTC. Full variable domain (outside the CDR3, taken from reference TRBV5-1 and TRBJ2-7): KAGVTQTPRYLIKTRGQQVTLSCSPISGHRSVSWYQQTPGQGLQFLFEYFSETQRNKGNFPGRFSGRQFSNSRSEMNVSTLELGDSALYLCASGGTPKSDEQYFGPGTRLTVT.

Ten or more counts support this clonotype. The chain carries TRBV6-2 or TRBV6-3 and TRBJ1-1; tentative D call: TRBD1 (6 bases). The germline V gene encodes CDR1 MNHEY and CDR2 SVGEGT. The V end lost 6 bases, the J end lost 10 bases, and 12 bases lay between the germline ends. This CDR3 has 11 amino acids. CDR3 loop: CASRQGFGAFF. The CDR3 DNA follows: TGTGCCAGCAGACAGGGATTCGGAGCTTTCTTT.

The gene calls are TRBV20-1 and TRBJ2-1, with a possible D match to TRBD2 (6 bases). There are 13 residues in the CDR3. V shed 3 bases and J shed 7 bases, with 13 bases lying between them. Germline V gene lookup returns CDR1 DFQATT and CDR2 SNEGSKA (reference sequence). The CDR3, as DNA: TGCAGTGCTAGCCGGGGACGGGGGAATGAGCAGTTCTTC. It encodes CSASRGRGNEQFF.

The chain is built from TRBV13 and TRBJ2-1; 10 bases are shared with TRBD1. Germline CDR1 PRHDT, CDR2 FYEKMQ (reference sequence). This CDR3 spans 15 amino acids. Germline trimming cut 4 bases from V and 7 bases from J; bases unmatched to any gene: 7. This CDR3 is CASSWGQGSWNEQFF. The CDR3 coding sequence is TGTGCCAGCAGCTGGGGACAGGGGTCCTGGAATGAGCAGTTCTTC.

In its sample, this clonotype was seen many times. The rearrangement joins TRBV20-1 to TRBJ2-5; a possible D gene is TRBD1 (5 bases). The ends were cut back, 6 bases at V and 5 bases at J, with 13 bases in the middle. The CDR3 totals 12 residues. Germline CDR1 reads DFQATT; CDR2 reads SNEGSKA (reference sequence). DNA of the CDR3: TGCAGTGCCCAGGGTTTGCGGGAGACCCAGTACTTC. Its protein product is CSAQGLRETQYF.

The gene calls are TRBV4-2 and TRBJ2-7; TRBD1 matches 8 bases. V lost 2 bases to trimming and J lost 6 bases; unmatched junction nucleotides: 9. Germline V gene sequence: CDR1 LGHNA, CDR2 YNFKEQ. This CDR3 is built from 15 residues. The CDR3 DNA reads as TGTGCCAGCAGCCAAACCCTTTGGACAGGGTTCGAGCAGTACTTC. Translating gives CASSQTLWTGFEQYF.

This clonotype appeared many times. The chain links TRBV6-2 or TRBV6-3 to TRBJ2-7, with a tentative D call TRBD1 (5 bases). This CDR3 region has 12 residues. Trimming shortened V by 9 bases and J by 3 bases, and 12 bases separated the two germline ends. Germline CDR1 reads MNHEY; CDR2 reads SVGEGT. CDR3 in DNA: TGTGCCAGTGGGCAGGGAAGCTACGAGCAGTACTTC. As protein: CASGQGSYEQYF.

Many counts were recorded for this clonotype. This chain connects TRBV7-9 to TRBJ2-1; no clear D gene. Germline lookup yields CDR1 SEHNR and CDR2 FQNEAQ (reference sequence). The CDR3 extends over 14 amino acids. The V end was cut by 0 bases, the J end by 7 bases, with 10 bases between. The CDR3 DNA follows: TGTGCCAGCAGCTTAGCGTCGAGCGTGAATGAGCAGTTCTTC. Protein: CASSLASSVNEQFF.

This clonotype was seen at least ten times. The J gene is TRBJ2-2, the V gene TRBV29-1; 10 bases are shared with TRBD2. CDR1 is SQVTM, CDR2 ANQGSEA, per germline. This CDR3 region has 15 residues. The trim removed 6 bases at V and 2 bases at J, leaving 6 bases unmatched. CDR3 sequence: CSVGLADVNTGELFF. DNA of the CDR3: TGCAGCGTAGGACTAGCGGATGTTAACACCGGGGAGCTGTTTTTT.

Only a few counts were recorded for this clonotype. The rearrangement links TRBV20-1 to TRBJ2-1; 11 bases agree with TRBD2. From germline, CDR1 is DFQATT and CDR2 SNEGSKA (reference sequence). CDR3 length: 15 residues. The junction had 10 bases not matched to a gene; V was cut back by 6 bases and J by 6 bases. CDR3 region: CSAENSGGASNEQFF. The DNA for the CDR3 is TGCAGTGCGGAAAATAGCGGGGGGGCCAGCAATGAGCAGTTCTTC.

This clonotype came up a few times. This chain uses TRBV20-1 with TRBJ2-1; the D gene is possibly TRBD2 (6 bases). The CDR3 runs to 14 residues. Trimming took 6 bases from V and 8 from J, leaving 20 bases between them. Germline V gene sequence: CDR1 DFQATT, CDR2 SNEGSKA (reference sequence). The CDR3 sequence: CSASSGHGWDEQFF. CDR3 nucleotide sequence: TGCAGTGCATCCAGCGGGCACGGGTGGGATGAGCAGTTCTTC.